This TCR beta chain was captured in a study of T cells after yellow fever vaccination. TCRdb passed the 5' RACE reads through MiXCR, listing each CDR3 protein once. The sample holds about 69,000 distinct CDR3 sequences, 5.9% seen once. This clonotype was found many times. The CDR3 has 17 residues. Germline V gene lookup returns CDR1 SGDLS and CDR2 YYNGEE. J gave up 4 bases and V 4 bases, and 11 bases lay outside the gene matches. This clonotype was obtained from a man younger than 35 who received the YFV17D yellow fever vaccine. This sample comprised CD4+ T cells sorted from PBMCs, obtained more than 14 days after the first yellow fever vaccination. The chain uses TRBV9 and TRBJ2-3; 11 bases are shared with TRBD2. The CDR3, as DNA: TGTGCCAGCAGCATAACCCTTAGCGGGGGGGCCCCAGATACGCAGTATTTT. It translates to CASSITLSGGAPDTQYF.